This TCR beta chain was retrieved from a study of control samples from healthy donors and cancer patients. The V and J ends lost 4 bases and 7 bases, in that order; junction bases with no gene match: 7. Germline V lookup: CDR1 SGHNT, CDR2 YYREEE (reference sequence). This CDR3 has 14 amino acids. Libraries were prepared by immunoSEQ multiplex PCR; TCRdb keeps only in-frame clonotypes and omits some of them. Seen here are around 130,000 clones, roughly 86% observed once, and the top ten hold around 6.9%. The clonotype was recovered from a man aged 45-65 years with head and neck cancer. This chain connects TRBV5-4 to TRBJ2-1; 8 nucleotides line up with TRBD1. Sequencing used PBMCs. CDR3 coding DNA: TGTGCCAGCAGCCTGACAGGGGTTGAGAATGAGCAGTTCTTC. Protein: CASSLTGVENEQFF.